This T cell receptor beta chain was retrieved from a study of tumor-infiltrating lymphocytes in primary liver carcinoma. Study overall: The patients comprised men and women between the ages of 30 and 69 years.

Bulk tissue was left unsorted, and RNA and DNA were co-extracted from about 19-30 mg of it. Tumor samples were assessed, and every one had over 75% viable tumor cells. General study results and limits: Less overlap was seen in tumor-adjacent and tumor-blood pairs than in tumor region pairs. Only about 7-25% of top clones appeared in all five tumor regions.

Regarding this clonotype: Its specificity is unknown.

Constant-region priming of 500 ng total RNA yielded TCR beta cDNA. Investigators got TCR beta libraries out of three nested multiplex PCR rounds, done with slightly modified ARM-PCR. TCRdb re-called the multiplex PCR reads through MiXCR, storing one row per CDR3 protein. The table shows 75,000 to 90,000 distinct CDR3 sequences, with 55% to 85% occurring only once. The source material was liver tumor tissue from sampling region 1. Subset given: tumor region T1, superior pole. The clonotype originates from a middle-aged man with primary liver carcinoma and hepatitis B virus infection.

The CDR3 DNA is TGTGCCAGCAGCCTCACAGGGGGCCTGCACTATGGCTACACCTTC. It yields the protein CASSLTGGLHYGYTF. The chain recombines TRBV7-9 with TRBJ1-2; 9 bases align to TRBD1. The V gene end was trimmed by 5 bases and the J gene end by 3 bases; junction bases not matched to a gene: 7. Germline CDR1 reads SEHNR; CDR2 reads FQNEAQ (reference sequence). The CDR3 loop spans 15 amino acids.